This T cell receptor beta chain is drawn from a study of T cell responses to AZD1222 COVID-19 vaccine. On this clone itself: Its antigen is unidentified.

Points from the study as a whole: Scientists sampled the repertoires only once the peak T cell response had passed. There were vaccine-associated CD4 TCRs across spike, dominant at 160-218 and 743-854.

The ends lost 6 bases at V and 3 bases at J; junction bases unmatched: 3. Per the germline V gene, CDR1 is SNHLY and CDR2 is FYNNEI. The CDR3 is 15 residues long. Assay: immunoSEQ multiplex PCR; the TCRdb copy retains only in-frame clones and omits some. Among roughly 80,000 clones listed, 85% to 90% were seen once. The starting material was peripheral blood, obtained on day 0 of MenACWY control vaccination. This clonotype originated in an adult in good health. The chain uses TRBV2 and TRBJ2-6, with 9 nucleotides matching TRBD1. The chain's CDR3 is CASRQGARGANVLTF. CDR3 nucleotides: TGTGCCAGCAGACAGGGGGCGCGTGGGGCCAACGTCCTGACTTTC.